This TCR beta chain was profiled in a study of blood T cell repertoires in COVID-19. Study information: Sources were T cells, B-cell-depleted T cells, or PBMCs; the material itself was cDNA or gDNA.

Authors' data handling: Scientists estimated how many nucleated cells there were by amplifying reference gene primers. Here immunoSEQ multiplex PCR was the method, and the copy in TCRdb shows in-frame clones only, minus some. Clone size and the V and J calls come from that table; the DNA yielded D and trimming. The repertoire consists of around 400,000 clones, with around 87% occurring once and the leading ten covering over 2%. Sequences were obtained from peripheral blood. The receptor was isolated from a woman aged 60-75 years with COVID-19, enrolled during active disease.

The CDR3 nucleotides read TGCGCCAGCAGCGCCCGGGACTCAAGTTACAATGAGCAGTTCTTC. It specifies CASSARDSSYNEQFF. V and J are TRBV5-1 and TRBJ2-1; D is perhaps TRBD2 (6 bases). Germline CDR1 SGHRS, CDR2 YFSETQ. Trimming removed 4 bases at V and 4 bases at J, with 15 bases between. CDR3 length: 15 amino acids.